What follows describes a single TCR beta chain. This entry belongs to a study of T-cell reconstitution after alpha-beta-depleted transplantation in children. It was with unique molecular identifiers that the TCRbeta library was prepared. TCRdb reprocessed the PCR reads with MiXCR, giving one entry per CDR3 protein. The sample shows roughly 100,000 distinct CDR3 sequences, approximately 8.4% of them seen only once. This CDR3 has 14 residues. Per germline, CDR1 SGHAT and CDR2 FQDESV (reference sequence). Trimming pared 6 bases from V and 8 bases from J, leaving 16 bases between. The sequencing here drew on PBMCs from the stem cell graft donor, taken from the stem cell graft. The clonotype comes from a human donor who donated a stem cell graft to a child with congenital amegakaryocytic thrombocytopenia. The chain carries TRBV11-1 and TRBJ1-4; D gene unclear. The CDR3 here is CASRDRADSEKLFF. CDR3 nucleotides: TGTGCCAGCAGGGACCGGGCTGATAGCGAAAAACTGTTTTTT. The full variable domain, completed using reference TRBV11-1 and TRBJ1-4, is EAEVAQSPRYKITEKSQAVAFWCDPISGHATLYWYRQILGQGPELLVQFQDESVVDDSQLPKDRFSAERLKGVDSTLKIQPAELGDSAMYLCASRDRADSEKLFFGSGTQLSVL.